These T cell receptor beta chains were read from a single sample in a study of T-cell memory formation after mild COVID-19. One entry per CDR3 protein, called by TCRdb with MiXCR from the 5' RACE reads. The repertoire holds roughly 160,000 distinct CDR3 sequences, with around 10% as singletons. Material: PBMCs or a T cell subset sorted from them (not recorded which). These receptors came from a man aged 18-30 years who had mild COVID-19 (a few samples of this study predate the infection). Cell type and time point are not known. CDR3s include the opening cysteine and the closing phenylalanine or tryptophan. The D gene is left open where the match is weak. The size field is filled for only some rows; it gives once, few, many or a size class.

abundance,d_gene,j_gene,v_gene,CDR3aa,CDR3nt
few,.,TRBJ2-7,TRBV11-2,CASTSLGWASSYEQYF,TGTGCCAGCACCTCACTCGGGTGGGCCTCCTCCTACGAGCAGTACTTC
many,.,TRBJ1-1,TRBV12-3/TRBV12-4,CASSFPGETEAFF,TGTGCCAGCAGTTTCCCCGGGGAGACTGAAGCTTTCTTT
.,.,TRBJ2-2,TRBV6-2/TRBV6-3,CASSYAAGVLFF,TGTGCCAGCAGTTACGCCGCCGGGGTGCTGTTTTTT
.,TRBD1,TRBJ1-5,TRBV6-2/TRBV6-3,CASRDRGSNQPQHF,TGTGCCAGCAGGGACAGGGGCAGCAATCAGCCCCAGCATTTT
.,TRBD1,TRBJ1-2,TRBV2,CASSGDRANYGYTF,TGTGCCAGCAGTGGGGACAGGGCTAACTATGGCTACACCTTC
.,.,TRBJ2-7,TRBV20-1,CSARDGRKSSYEQYF,TGCAGTGCTAGAGATGGGCGGAAGAGCTCCTACGAGCAGTACTTC
.,.,TRBJ1-2,TRBV9,CASSVKDGYGYTF,TGTGCCAGCAGCGTAAAGGACGGCTATGGCTACACCTTC
many,.,TRBJ2-3,TRBV7-9,CASSPRWGLSTDTQYF,TGTGCCAGCAGCCCCAGATGGGGACTGAGCACAGATACGCAGTATTTT
many,.,TRBJ2-7,TRBV4-3,CASSHPRGASTSSTSRTLLYEQYF,.
.,.,TRBJ1-1,TRBV6-2/TRBV6-3,CASRPGPTEAFF,TGTGCCAGCCGTCCGGGGCCCACTGAAGCTTTCTTT
.,TRBD2,TRBJ2-1,TRBV4-2,CASSQDLRLAGANF,TGTGCCAGCAGCCAAGATCTGCGACTAGCGGGGGCCAACTTC
few,.,TRBJ2-1,TRBV7-3,CASAPGGGGEQFF,TGTGCCAGCGCCCCCGGGGGTGGGGGTGAGCAGTTCTTC
.,.,TRBJ2-4,TRBV4-3,CASSQDLGTSNIQYF,TGCGCCAGCAGCCAAGATCTCGGTACCTCGAACATTCAGTACTTC
.,TRBD1,TRBJ2-1,TRBV5-1,CASGEQGASNEQFF,TGCGCCAGCGGGGAGCAGGGGGCATCCAATGAGCAGTTCTTC
many,.,TRBJ2-2,TRBV5-1,CASSLGTVTGELFF,TGCGCCAGCAGCTTGGGGACAGTGACCGGGGAGCTGTTTTTT
few,.,TRBJ1-5,TRBV7-2,CASSPTGAPNQPQHF,TGTGCCAGCAGCCCCACGGGGGCTCCCAATCAGCCCCAGCATTTT
many,TRBD1,TRBJ2-2,TRBV2,CASSKVGQAPGELFF,TGTGCCAGCAGCAAAGTGGGACAGGCCCCCGGGGAGCTGTTTTTT
many,.,TRBJ2-5,TRBV7-2,CASSFQASQETQYF,TGTGCCAGCAGCTTCCAGGCTTCACAAGAGACCCAGTACTTC
few,.,TRBJ2-1,TRBV5-1,CASSGGGDEQFF,TGCGCCAGCAGCGGAGGGGGGGATGAGCAGTTCTTC
.,TRBD1,TRBJ1-5,TRBV18,CASSLKDRGYQPQHF,TGTGCCAGCTCCCTCAAGGACAGGGGTTATCAGCCCCAGCATTTT
many,.,TRBJ1-1,TRBV4-2,CASSQDGRGKDTEAFF,TGTGCCAGCAGCCAAGATGGGAGGGGCAAGGACACTGAAGCTTTCTTT
.,TRBD2,TRBJ2-1,TRBV12-3/TRBV12-4,CASSRGGGDYNEQFF,TGTGCCAGCAGTAGGGGCGGGGGGGACTACAATGAGCAGTTCTTC
.,.,TRBJ2-3,TRBV7-8,CASSGQRSREDTQYF,TGTGCCAGCAGCGGACAACGGTCCCGGGAAGATACGCAGTATTTT
.,.,TRBJ1-1,TRBV5-1,CASSLIDPNTEAFF,TGCGCCAGCAGCTTGATTGACCCGAACACTGAAGCTTTCTTT
many,TRBD2,TRBJ2-5,TRBV6-5,CASTSRRGQETQYF,TGTGCCAGCACCAGCCGGCGGGGGCAAGAGACCCAGTACTTC
.,.,TRBJ2-1,TRBV5-1,CASRFSADEQFF,TGCGCCAGCAGATTTAGCGCCGATGAGCAGTTCTTC
.,.,TRBJ1-2,TRBV5-1,CASSLFTGNYGYTF,TGCGCCAGCAGCTTGTTTACAGGGAACTATGGCTACACCTTC
.,.,TRBJ1-3,TRBV12-3/TRBV12-4,CASTVQRGGNTIYF,TGTGCCAGCACTGTCCAACGAGGGGGAAACACCATATATTTT
many,TRBD2,TRBJ2-3,TRBV11-3,CASSPTSGATDTQYF,TGTGCCAGCAGCCCTACTAGCGGGGCAACAGATACGCAGTATTTT
few,.,TRBJ1-2,TRBV10-3,CAISETGSYYGYTF,TGTGCCATCAGTGAGACGGGGAGCTACTATGGCTACACCTTC
many,.,TRBJ2-1,TRBV2,CASSRDQLVGEQFF,TGTGCCAGCAGCCGGGATCAGCTCGTGGGTGAGCAGTTCTTC
.,TRBD1,TRBJ1-2,TRBV10-3,CAITRQGNSGGYTF,TGTGCCATCACTAGACAGGGGAATTCCGGTGGCTACACCTTC
.,.,TRBJ2-1,TRBV3-1,CASSQVRGPYNEQFF,TGTGCCAGCAGCCAAGTGAGGGGTCCCTACAATGAGCAGTTCTTC
.,.,TRBJ2-1,TRBV6-2/TRBV6-3,CASSYPPPRHNEQFF,TGTGCCAGCAGTTACCCCCCCCCGCGACACAATGAGCAGTTCTTC
.,.,TRBJ2-2,TRBV20-1,CSASDTGELFF,TGCAGTGCTAGTGACACCGGGGAGCTGTTTTTT
.,.,TRBJ2-7,TRBV12-3/TRBV12-4,CASRDGPYEQYF,TGTGCCAGCAGGGACGGCCCCTACGAGCAGTACTTC